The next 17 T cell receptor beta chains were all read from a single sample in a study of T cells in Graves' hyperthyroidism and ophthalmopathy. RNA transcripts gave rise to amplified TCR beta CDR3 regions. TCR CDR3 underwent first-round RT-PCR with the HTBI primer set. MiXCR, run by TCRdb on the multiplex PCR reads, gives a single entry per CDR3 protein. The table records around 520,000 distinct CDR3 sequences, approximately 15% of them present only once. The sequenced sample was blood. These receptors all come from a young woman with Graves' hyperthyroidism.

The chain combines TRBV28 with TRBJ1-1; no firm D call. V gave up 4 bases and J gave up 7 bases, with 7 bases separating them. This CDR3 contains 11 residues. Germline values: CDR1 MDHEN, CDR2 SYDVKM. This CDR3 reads CASSSLLEAFF. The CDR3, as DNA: TGTGCCAGCAGTTCCTTACTTGAAGCTTTCTTT. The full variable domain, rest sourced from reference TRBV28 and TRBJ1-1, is DVKVTQSSRYLVKRTGEKVFLECVQDMDHENMFWYRQDPGLGLRLIYFSYDVKMKEKGDIPEGYSVSREKKERFSLILESASTNQTSMYLCASSSLLEAFFGQGTRLTVV.

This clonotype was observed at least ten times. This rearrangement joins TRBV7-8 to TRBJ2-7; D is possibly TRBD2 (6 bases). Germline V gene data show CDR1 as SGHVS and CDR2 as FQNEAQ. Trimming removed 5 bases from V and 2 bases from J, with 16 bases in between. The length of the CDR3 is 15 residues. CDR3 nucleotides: TGTGCCAGCAGCCCGGGCGATAGCGGAACCTACGAGCAGTACTTC. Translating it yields CASSPGDSGTYEQYF.

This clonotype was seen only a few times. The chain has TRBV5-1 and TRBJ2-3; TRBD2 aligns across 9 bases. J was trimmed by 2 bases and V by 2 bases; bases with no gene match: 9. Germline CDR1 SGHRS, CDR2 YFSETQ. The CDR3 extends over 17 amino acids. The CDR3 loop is CASSLPQREADTDTQYF. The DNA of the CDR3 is TGCGCCAGCAGCTTACCACAGCGGGAGGCGGACACAGATACGCAGTATTTT.

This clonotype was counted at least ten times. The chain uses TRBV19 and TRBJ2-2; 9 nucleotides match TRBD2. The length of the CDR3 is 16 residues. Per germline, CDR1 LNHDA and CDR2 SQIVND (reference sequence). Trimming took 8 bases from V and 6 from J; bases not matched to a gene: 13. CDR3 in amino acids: CASGPLREGSAGELFF. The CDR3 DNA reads TGTGCCAGTGGGCCTTTGCGGGAGGGCTCGGCCGGGGAGCTGTTTTTT.

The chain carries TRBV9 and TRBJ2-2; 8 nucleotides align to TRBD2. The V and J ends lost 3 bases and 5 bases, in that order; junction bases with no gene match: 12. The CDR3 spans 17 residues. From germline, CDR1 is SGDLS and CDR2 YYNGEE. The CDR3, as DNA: TGTGCCAGCAGCGCCCCCTACAGCGGGAGTTGGACCGGGGAGCTGTTTTTT. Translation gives CASSAPYSGSWTGELFF.

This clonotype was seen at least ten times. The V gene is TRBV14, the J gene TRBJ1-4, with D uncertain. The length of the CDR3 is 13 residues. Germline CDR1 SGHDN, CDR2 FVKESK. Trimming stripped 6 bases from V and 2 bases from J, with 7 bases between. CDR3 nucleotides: TGTGCCAGCAGTTACGGGACTAATGAAAAACTGTTTTTT. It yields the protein CASSYGTNEKLFF.

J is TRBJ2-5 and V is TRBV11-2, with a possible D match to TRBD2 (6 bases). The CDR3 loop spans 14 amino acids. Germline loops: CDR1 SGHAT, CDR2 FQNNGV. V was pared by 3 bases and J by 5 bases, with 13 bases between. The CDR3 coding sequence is TGTGCCAGCAGCTTCTCCGGGGGAGAGGAGACCCAGTACTTC. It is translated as CASSFSGGEETQYF.

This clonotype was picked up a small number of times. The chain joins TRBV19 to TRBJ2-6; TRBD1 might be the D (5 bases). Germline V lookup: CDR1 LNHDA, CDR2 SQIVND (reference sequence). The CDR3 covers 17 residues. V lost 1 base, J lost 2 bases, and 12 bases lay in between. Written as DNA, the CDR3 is TGTGCCAGTAGTATAGGGATAGGGGTCACTGGGGCCAACGTCCTGACTTTC. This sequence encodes CASSIGIGVTGANVLTF.

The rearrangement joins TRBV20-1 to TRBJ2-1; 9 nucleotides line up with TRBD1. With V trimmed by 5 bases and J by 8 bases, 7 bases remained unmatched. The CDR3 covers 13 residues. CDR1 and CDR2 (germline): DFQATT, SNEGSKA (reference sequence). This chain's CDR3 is CSARGTGFDEQFF. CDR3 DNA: TGCAGTGCTCGCGGGACAGGGTTCGATGAGCAGTTCTTC.

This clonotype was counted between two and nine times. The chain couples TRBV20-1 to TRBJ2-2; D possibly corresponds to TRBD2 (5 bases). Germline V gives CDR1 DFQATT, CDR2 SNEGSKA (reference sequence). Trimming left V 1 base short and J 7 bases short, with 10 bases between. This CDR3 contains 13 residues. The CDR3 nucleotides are TGCAGTGCTAGAGGAGCCGGGAACGGGGAGCTGTTTTTT. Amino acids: CSARGAGNGELFF.

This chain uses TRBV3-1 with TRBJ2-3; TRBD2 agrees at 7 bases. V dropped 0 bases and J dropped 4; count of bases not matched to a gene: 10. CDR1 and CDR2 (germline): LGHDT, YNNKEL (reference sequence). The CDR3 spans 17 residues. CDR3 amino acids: CASSQDSAAGVADTQYF. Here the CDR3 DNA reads TGTGCCAGCAGCCAAGATTCGGCCGCGGGAGTGGCAGATACGCAGTATTTT.

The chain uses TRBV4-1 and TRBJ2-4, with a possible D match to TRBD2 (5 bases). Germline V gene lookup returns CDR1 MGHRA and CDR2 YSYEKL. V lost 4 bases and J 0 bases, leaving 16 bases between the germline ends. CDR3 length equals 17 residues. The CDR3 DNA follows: TGCGCCAGCAGCCCGGGGTTAGTCCGATTAGCCAAAAACATTCAGTACTTC. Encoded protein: CASSPGLVRLAKNIQYF.

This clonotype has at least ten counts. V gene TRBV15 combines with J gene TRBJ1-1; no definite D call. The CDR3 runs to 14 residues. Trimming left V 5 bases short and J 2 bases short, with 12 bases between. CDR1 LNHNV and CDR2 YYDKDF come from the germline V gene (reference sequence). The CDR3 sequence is CATSSGRTNTEAFF. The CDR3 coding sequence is TGTGCCACCAGCTCGGGTCGAACTAACACTGAAGCTTTCTTT.

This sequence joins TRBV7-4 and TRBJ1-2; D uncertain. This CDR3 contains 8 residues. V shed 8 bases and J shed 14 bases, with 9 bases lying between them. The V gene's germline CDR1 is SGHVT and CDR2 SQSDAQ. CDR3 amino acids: CASHPKTF. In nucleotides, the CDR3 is TGTGCCAGCCATCCTAAGACCTTC.

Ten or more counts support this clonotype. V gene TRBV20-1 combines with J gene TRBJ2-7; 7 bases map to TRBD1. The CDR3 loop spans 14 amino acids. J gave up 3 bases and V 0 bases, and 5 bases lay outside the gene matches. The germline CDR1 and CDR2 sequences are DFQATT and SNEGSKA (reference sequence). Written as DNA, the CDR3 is TGCAGTGCTAGAGATCTTCCAGGGGGCTACGAGCAGTACTTC. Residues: CSARDLPGGYEQYF.

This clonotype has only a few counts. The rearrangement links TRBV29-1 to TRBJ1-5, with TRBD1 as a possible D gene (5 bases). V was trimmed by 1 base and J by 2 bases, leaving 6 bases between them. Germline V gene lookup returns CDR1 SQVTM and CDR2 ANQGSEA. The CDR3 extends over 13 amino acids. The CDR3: CSVEVGGNQPQHF. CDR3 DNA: TGCAGCGTTGAAGTGGGGGGCAATCAGCCCCAGCATTTT. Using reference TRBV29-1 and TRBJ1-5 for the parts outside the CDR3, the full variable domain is SAVISQKPSRDICQRGTSLTIQCQVDSQVTMMFWYRQQPGQSLTLIATANQGSEATYESGFVIDKFPISRPNLTFSTLTVSNMSPEDSSIYLCSVEVGGNQPQHFGDGTRLSIL.

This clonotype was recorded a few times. CDR3 sequence reads: CASSRPPGTAPLHF. In DNA form, the CDR3 reads TGTGCCAGCAGCCGTCCTCCAGGGACGGCACCCCTCCACTTT. The chain is built from TRBV6-5 and TRBJ1-6; a possible D gene is TRBD1 (5 bases). V was pared by 6 bases and J by 11 bases, with 17 bases between. The germline CDR1 and CDR2 sequences are MNHEY and SVGAGI. This CDR3 region has 14 residues.